What follows describes a single T cell receptor (beta chain). Its antigen is still unknown. The data were obtained in a study of shared clonotypes between healthy human individuals. The wider study: Each donor contributed plates that comprised three CD4 naive, three CD4 memory, two CD8 naive and one CD8 memory. Study-level points and caveats: Clonotypes shared by all four sorted-subset donors had higher generation probabilities than non-shared clonotypes. Sorted-subset sequencing was shown by rarefaction to be incomplete despite large depth.

CDR3 length: 15 residues. V shed 4 bases, J shed 4 bases, and the junction held 8 bases outside the gene matches. Germline CDR1 is SGHDT and CDR2 is YYEEEE. Each subset's genomic DNA was split evenly across several immunoSEQ plates. TCRdb's table, derived via immunoSEQ multiplex PCR, lists solely in-frame clones and lacks some. This sample has about 2.1 million clones, with 85% to 95% found just once. Naivety among CD8 cells was defined by CD45RO negativity and positive CCR7 selection, thereby excluding terminally differentiated effector memory CD45RA+ cells. The chain carries TRBV5-6 and TRBJ1-2; 9 bases fit TRBD1. Sequencing used naive CD8+ T cells from PBMCs. This TCR was recovered from a man younger than 30 in good health. Some clones in this sample may be carry-over from other donors' samples. CDR3 region: CASSPPGTGLYGYTF. CDR3 sequence (DNA): TGTGCCAGCAGCCCGCCCGGGACAGGGCTCTATGGCTACACCTTC. Full variable domain (remainder filled in from reference TRBV5-6 and TRBJ1-2): DAGVTQSPTHLIKTRGQQVTLRCSPKSGHDTVSWYQQALGQGPQFIFQYYEEEERQRGNFPDRFSGHQFPNYSSELNVNALLLGDSALYLCASSPPGTGLYGYTFGSGTRLTVV.